This T cell receptor (beta chain) comes out of a study of cytomegalovirus exposure and HLA in healthy donors. Background on the study: HLA-typed donors were the source of approximately 80 million unique TCRs held in an early data release. Study-wide results and caveats: Later analysis reportedly placed an Asian-associated ancestry cluster below the roughly 600-donor mean in N-insertions. Most TCR sequences proved rare, with some public TCRs found in many donors.

PCR involved 60 Vbeta and 13 Jbeta primers. Sequencing was performed with immunoSEQ multiplex PCR; in TCRdb, only in-frame clones are kept and a portion is missing. The table for this sample gives 41,000 or so clones. As regards this clone: The target antigen is unknown.

The V gene end was trimmed by 5 bases and the J gene end by 0 bases; junction bases not matched to a gene: 0. This CDR3 is 13 amino acids long. Germline V CDR1 and CDR2: SGHVS, FNYEAQ. V is TRBV7-6 and J is TRBJ1-1; TRBD1 aligns across 7 bases. Sample: PBMCs. The source of this sequence is a man aged 25 to 40 in good health and CMV-seronegative. The CDR3: CASSDRVNTEAFF. The DNA for the CDR3 is TGTGCCAGCAGCGACAGGGTGAACACTGAAGCTTTCTTT.